These 6 T cell receptor beta chains came from one sample sequenced in a study of shared clonotypes between healthy human individuals. TCRdb's copy holds only in-frame clones and misses some; the assay was immunoSEQ multiplex PCR. The sample lists 2 million to 3 million clones, 93% occurring once. Sequenced material: naive CD4+ T cells from PBMCs. Regarding subset: CD45RA+ positively selected. These receptor sequences come from a man younger than 30 in good health. Some clones in this sample may be carry-over from other donors' samples.

Concerning this clone: The same CDR3 arises from other DNA sequences in this sample as well. This sequence joins TRBV9 and TRBJ2-5, with D perhaps TRBD1 (5 bases). This CDR3 has 14 residues. V lost 0 bases to trimming and J lost 1 base, with 7 bases between them. Germline CDR1 and CDR2: SGDLS and YYNGEE. The CDR3 DNA reads as TGTGCCAGCAGCGTAGAGGGGCTCCAAGAGACCCAGTACTTC. Translation: CASSVEGLQETQYF.

The rearrangement joins TRBV11-2 to TRBJ2-1; D not certain. Germline CDR1 SGHAT, CDR2 FQNNGV. Trimming cost V 4 bases and J 0 bases, with 10 bases left between them. CDR3 length equals 15 residues. This CDR3 is CASSSYPSSYNEQFF. DNA of the CDR3: TGTGCCAGCAGCTCCTACCCTAGCTCCTACAATGAGCAGTTCTTC.

The chain carries TRBV27 and TRBJ2-5; D unresolved. The V and J ends lost 6 bases and 4 bases respectively, with 15 bases between them. CDR1 and CDR2 (germline): MNHEY, SMNVEV (reference sequence). This CDR3 has 14 residues. The CDR3 region has the DNA TGTGCCAGCAGCCAAACCCGCGCCGCAGAGACCCAGTACTTC. Residues: CASSQTRAAETQYF.

The genes are TRBV29-1 and TRBJ1-1; 8 nucleotides agree with TRBD1. J lost 2 bases, V lost 7 bases, and 6 bases had no gene match. Germline loops: CDR1 SQVTM, CDR2 ANQGSEA. This CDR3 spans 13 amino acids. The CDR3 loop reads CSARQGSNTEAFF. CDR3 bases: TGCAGCGCACGACAGGGGTCCAACACTGAAGCTTTCTTT. Full variable domain (rest looked up from reference TRBV29-1 and TRBJ1-1): SAVISQKPSRDICQRGTSLTIQCQVDSQVTMMFWYRQQPGQSLTLIATANQGSEATYESGFVIDKFPISRPNLTFSTLTVSNMSPEDSSIYLCSARQGSNTEAFFGQGTRLTVV.

This chain connects TRBV5-6 to TRBJ1-1, with D perhaps matching TRBD1 (5 bases). Germline values: CDR1 SGHDT, CDR2 YYEEEE. V was trimmed by 4 bases and J by 5 bases, leaving 21 bases between them. CDR3 size: 16 residues. DNA for the CDR3: TGTGCCAGCAGCCTTTATACCGGGACTAAGGGGACTGAAGCTTTCTTT. Translation: CASSLYTGTKGTEAFF. The full variable domain, its missing parts supplied by reference TRBV5-6 and TRBJ1-1, is DAGVTQSPTHLIKTRGQQVTLRCSPKSGHDTVSWYQQALGQGPQFIFQYYEEEERQRGNFPDRFSGHQFPNYSSELNVNALLLGDSALYLCASSLYTGTKGTEAFFGQGTRLTVV.

The genes are TRBV5-8 and TRBJ2-2, with D unclear. CDR3 size: 16 residues. Trimming took 0 bases from V and 4 from J, leaving 13 bases between them. CDR1 and CDR2 (germline): SGHTS, YDEGEE. In nucleotides, the CDR3 is TGTGCCAGCAGCTTGGCGATAGATTGGGGCACCGGGGAGCTGTTTTTT. This gives the protein CASSLAIDWGTGELFF.